This T cell receptor (beta chain) was recorded in a study of T cell responses to AZD1222 COVID-19 vaccine. Clones were sequenced by immunoSEQ multiplex PCR, and TCRdb holds only the in-frame ones, with some missing. The sample has 100,000 to 150,000 clones, roughly 91% seen once. Concerning this clone itself: Antigen specificity is unknown.

Per the germline V gene, CDR1 is LGHDT and CDR2 is YNNKEL (reference sequence). The V gene lost 1 base and the J gene lost 8 bases, with 6 bases spanning the gap. The CDR3 contains 13 residues. Study-wide results and caveats: Donor demographics were predominantly white British with a female majority; clonal diversity may be underestimated. In all cases, repertoires were sampled only after the peak T cell response. Just 5 to 7 people given AZD1222 tested seropositive at baseline.

This clonotype was sampled from an adult in good health. The chain employs TRBV3-1 (or the pseudogene TRBV3-2) and TRBJ1-6, with D unclear. This sample comprised peripheral blood, obtained on day 0 of AZD1222 vaccination. Here the CDR3 DNA reads TGTGCCAGCAGCCAAGTCGGGGATTCACCCCTCCACTTT. Translated, it gives CASSQVGDSPLHF.